This is a list of T cell receptor beta chains from one sample in a study of cytomegalovirus exposure and HLA in healthy donors. The table came from immunoSEQ multiplex PCR; TCRdb's copy has only in-frame clones and leaves some out. The profile shows about 150,000 clones, about 85% of them singletons. What was sequenced was PBMCs. These receptors were taken from a woman between 18 and 29 years old in good health and CMV-seronegative. CDR3s include the opening cysteine and the closing phenylalanine or tryptophan. A D gene is named only where the DNA matches it firmly. Clone size is given for some rows only: seen once, a few or many times, or a class if the clone is expanded.

V	size	D	J	CDR3	DNA
TRBV4-3	.	TRBD1	TRBJ2-1	CASSRQVGQGADEQFF	TGCGCCAGCAGCCGGCAGGTGGGACAGGGGGCCGATGAGCAGTTCTTC
TRBV7-9	.	.	TRBJ1-4	CASSLVVGGLNEKLFF	TGTGCCAGCAGCTTAGTTGTGGGCGGACTTAATGAAAAACTGTTTTTT
TRBV7-2	.	.	TRBJ2-2	CASSQSGELFF	TGTGCCAGCAGCCAGTCCGGGGAGCTGTTTTTT
TRBV15	.	TRBD1	TRBJ1-5	CATSRDRGPNQPQHF	TGTGCCACCAGCCGGGACAGGGGGCCAAATCAGCCCCAGCATTTT
TRBV4-2	once	TRBD1	TRBJ1-4	CASSQTGPTNEKLFF	TGTGCCAGCAGCCAGACAGGGCCAACTAATGAAAAACTGTTTTTT
TRBV6-5	.	.	TRBJ1-5	CASSHHGGSNQPQHF	TGTGCCAGCAGCCATCACGGGGGAAGCAATCAGCCCCAGCATTTT
TRBV4-1	.	TRBD1	TRBJ2-2	CASSHVQGTGELFF	TGCGCCAGCAGCCATGTACAGGGGACCGGGGAGCTGTTTTTT
TRBV5-1	.	TRBD1	TRBJ1-6	CASRTGQGGTYNSPLHF	TGCGCCAGTAGAACGGGACAGGGTGGTACATATAATTCACCCCTCCACTTT
TRBV7-9	.	TRBD2	TRBJ2-7	CASGGRGYEQYF	TGTGCCAGTGGCGGGAGGGGGTACGAGCAGTACTTC
TRBV4-3	.	.	TRBJ2-3	CASSQESGGPDTQYF	TGCGCCAGCAGCCAAGAATCGGGGGGCCCAGATACGCAGTATTTT
TRBV5-1	.	TRBD1	TRBJ1-1	CASSPQGASRTEAFF	TGCGCCAGCAGTCCACAGGGGGCATCCCGGACTGAAGCTTTCTTT
TRBV7-6	.	.	TRBJ1-4	CASSLVSGAGEKLFF	TGTGCCAGCAGCTTAGTGTCAGGGGCCGGGGAAAAACTGTTTTTT
TRBV6-1	.	TRBD1	TRBJ1-5	CASSRSGTGIGPQHF	TGTGCCAGCAGTCGATCCGGGACAGGGATAGGGCCCCAGCATTTT
TRBV30	.	TRBD2	TRBJ2-7	CAWSAAGEEYEQYF	TGTGCCTGGAGTGCAGCGGGAGAGGAATACGAGCAGTACTTC
TRBV6-4	once	TRBD1	TRBJ1-5	CASSPGQGSNQPQHF	TGTGCCAGCAGCCCCGGACAGGGAAGCAATCAGCCCCAGCATTTT
TRBV27	.	.	TRBJ1-1	CASSLPPGVGTEAFF	TGTGCCAGCAGTTTACCCCCAGGGGTTGGCACTGAAGCTTTCTTT
TRBV28	few	TRBD2	TRBJ2-7	CASRGGESSYEQYF	TGTGCCAGCAGGGGAGGGGAAAGCTCCTACGAGCAGTACTTC
TRBV11-3	.	TRBD1	TRBJ1-4	CASSHQPDRVKGSKDEKLFF	TGTGCCAGCAGCCACCAACCCGACAGGGTTAAGGGTAGTAAGGACGAAAAACTGTTTTTT
TRBV5-1	.	.	TRBJ1-1	CASSLAGDMNTEAFF	TGCGCCAGCAGCTTGGCGGGGGATATGAACACTGAAGCTTTCTTT
TRBV18	few	.	TRBJ1-2	CGSSTGTDRGYTF	TGTGGCAGCTCAACAGGGACGGATCGTGGCTACACCTTC
TRBV2	.	.	TRBJ2-7	CASSADRLLYEQYF	TGTGCCAGCAGTGCCGACAGGCTACTTTACGAGCAGTACTTC
TRBV30	.	TRBD1	TRBJ1-3	CARGHGNTIYF	TGTGCTAGGGGGCATGGAAACACCATATATTTT
TRBV6-5	.	TRBD1	TRBJ1-2	CASSYDDRAYGYTF	TGTGCCAGCAGTTACGACGACAGGGCCTATGGCTACACCTTC
TRBV19	.	.	TRBJ2-3	CASSIGAGSDTQYF	TGTGCCAGTAGTATAGGGGCAGGGTCAGATACGCAGTATTTT
TRBV7-6	.	TRBD2	TRBJ2-7	CASSLSLRGSADEQYF	TGTGCCAGCAGCTTAAGTTTGCGGGGGAGTGCTGACGAGCAGTACTTC
TRBV27	once	.	TRBJ1-6	CASGRVLQALNSPLHF	TGTGCCAGCGGGAGGGTTTTGCAGGCCCTTAATTCACCCCTCCACTTT
TRBV2	.	.	TRBJ1-4	CASSDPGTLFEAANEKLFF	TGTGCCAGCAGTGACCCAGGAACGCTTTTCGAAGCGGCTAATGAAAAACTGTTTTTT